Shown below are 15 T cell receptor beta chains from a single sample sequenced in a study of CD8 T cells in Susac syndrome. An amount of RNA that ranged from roughly 0.45 to 1 ug was reverse transcribed with random hexamers. Via MiXCR, TCRdb re-called the immunoSEQ multiplex PCR reads, giving one row per CDR3 protein. The data contain about 80,000 distinct CDR3 sequences, 94% of them seen just once; the ten biggest clones take up 0.85% to 1%. Sequencing was carried out using CD8+ T cells from PBMCs. The receptor set was obtained from a human donor with Susac syndrome.

The chain joins TRBV28 to TRBJ2-1, with D possibly matching TRBD2 (6 bases). V was shortened by 2 bases and J by 0 bases, with 14 bases between the two germline ends. This CDR3 contains 17 residues. Germline CDR1 MDHEN, CDR2 SYDVKM. The CDR3 is CASSLVLAPSSYNEQFF. In DNA form, the CDR3 reads TGTGCCAGCAGTTTAGTTCTAGCGCCAAGCTCCTACAATGAGCAGTTCTTC.

The gene calls are TRBV3-1 and TRBJ2-7, with 7 bases that match TRBD2. Germline V gene data show CDR1 as LGHDT and CDR2 as YNNKEL (reference sequence). This CDR3 contains 14 residues. V dropped 7 bases and J dropped 6; count of bases not matched to a gene: 12. CDR3 sequence reads: CASTPGEGRSEQYF. The CDR3 DNA reads TGTGCCAGCACCCCGGGGGAGGGTCGTTCCGAGCAGTACTTC.

The chain carries TRBV25-1 and TRBJ2-4, with 8 bases fitting TRBD1. V lost 2 bases to trimming and J lost 3 bases; unmatched junction nucleotides: 6. Looked up from germline, CDR1 is MGHDK and CDR2 is SYGVNS. This CDR3 is 16 amino acids long. For the CDR3, the DNA is TGTGCCAGCAGTGAAGAGACAGGGGACCTCAAAAACATTCAGTACTTC. Its translation: CASSEETGDLKNIQYF.

V and J are TRBV2 and TRBJ2-7; 8 nucleotides match TRBD1. Germline V CDR1 and CDR2: SNHLY, FYNNEI. The V and J ends lost 3 bases and 5 bases, in that order; junction bases with no gene match: 9. This CDR3 is 15 amino acids long. CDR3 residues: CASSDWGPDRDEQYF. The CDR3, as DNA: TGTGCCAGCAGTGACTGGGGCCCGGACAGGGACGAGCAGTACTTC.

The chain couples TRBV7-6 to TRBJ2-7; D is perhaps TRBD2 (5 bases). CDR1 and CDR2 (germline): SGHVS, FNYEAQ. This CDR3 region has 15 residues. The V end lost 1 base, the J end lost 3 bases, and 13 bases lay between the germline ends. For the CDR3, the DNA is TGTGCCAGCAGCTTAGGTGCAGGACTCAGCTACGAGCAGTACTTC. This gives the protein CASSLGAGLSYEQYF. Combining the CDR3 with reference TRBV7-6 and TRBJ2-7 gives the whole variable domain GAGVSQSPRYKVTKRGQDVALRCDPISGHVSLYWYRQALGQGPEFLTYFNYEAQQDKSGLPNDRFSAERPEGSISTLTIQRTEQRDSAMYRCASSLGAGLSYEQYFGPGTRLTVT.

J is TRBJ2-4 and V is TRBV10-3; no definite D call. The CDR3 is 15 residues long. Germline CDR1 ENHRY, CDR2 SYGVKD. V gave up 6 bases and J gave up 8 bases, with 20 bases separating them. The CDR3 sequence is CAIRSQSSGRDIQYF. The CDR3 region has the DNA TGTGCCATCAGAAGTCAATCTTCCGGAAGGGACATTCAGTACTTC.

This clonotype is medium-sized within its sample. The genes are TRBV4-3 and TRBJ2-1; perhaps D is TRBD1 or TRBD2 (5 bases each). The germline CDR1 and CDR2 sequences are LGHNA and YSLEER. Trimming took off 0 bases at V and 4 bases at J, with 10 bases between the two ends. The CDR3 is 15 residues long. The CDR3 DNA follows: TGCGCCAGCAGCCAAGATGGGACCCATTACAATGAGCAGTTCTTC. Protein sequence: CASSQDGTHYNEQFF.

This chain links TRBV12-3 or TRBV12-4 with TRBJ2-5, with 12 bases fitting TRBD2. J was trimmed by 6 bases and V by 4 bases; bases with no gene match: 6. This CDR3 comprises 15 residues. The CDR3 sequence: CASSSRTSGVQTQYF. DNA of the CDR3: TGTGCCAGCAGTTCCAGGACTAGCGGGGTACAGACCCAGTACTTC.

The rearrangement uses TRBV4-2 and TRBJ2-7; tentative D call: TRBD1 (6 bases). Per germline, CDR1 LGHNA and CDR2 YNFKEQ. This CDR3 contains 13 residues. The V gene lost 1 base and the J gene lost 13 bases, with 17 bases spanning the gap. The CDR3 DNA sequence: TGTGCCAGCAGCCAAGGGGATAGTGGACAGTCATACTTC. Translating gives CASSQGDSGQSYF.

The chain employs TRBV6-5 and TRBJ1-1; D call uncertain. Germline V lookup: CDR1 MNHEY, CDR2 SVGAGI. The CDR3 sequence is 13 residues long. The ends were cut back, 5 bases at V and 3 bases at J, with 10 bases in the middle. CDR3 sequence (DNA): TGTGCCAGCAGTCCCGAGGGTGACACTGAAGCTTTCTTT. Translating it yields CASSPEGDTEAFF.

With respect to this clonotype: The junction departs from germline at one end; a sequencing error may be responsible. The chain combines TRBV7-7 with TRBJ2-7; 7 bases line up with TRBD1. The germline CDR1 and CDR2 sequences are SSHAT and FNYEAQ (reference sequence). This CDR3 has 14 amino acids. CDR3 region: CASSPDGQDYEQYF. CDR3 nucleotides: TGTGCTAGCAGCCCCGACGGACAGGACTACGAGCAGTACTTC. The whole variable domain, filled in from reference TRBV7-7 and TRBJ2-7, reads GAGVSQSPRYKVTKRGQDVTLRCDPISSHATLYWYQQALGQGPEFLTYFNYEAQPDKSGLPSDRFSAERPEGSISTLTIQRTEQRDSAMYRCASSPDGQDYEQYFGPGTRLTVT.

This clonotype was seen only once. The CDR3 reads CSARMTVAGGPTYQETQYF. The CDR3 DNA follows: TGCAGTGCTAGGATGACTGTAGCGGGGGGACCAACGTACCAAGAGACCCAGTACTTC. The chain uses TRBV20-1 and TRBJ2-5, with TRBD2 matching 10 bases. In germline, CDR1 is DFQATT, CDR2 SNEGSKA (reference sequence). The trim removed 3 bases at V and 0 bases at J, leaving 16 bases unmatched. The length of the CDR3 is 19 residues.

This clonotype occurred once. This chain connects TRBV27 to TRBJ2-1; 11 nucleotides align to TRBD2. This CDR3 region has 17 residues. The V gene's germline CDR1 is MNHEY and CDR2 SMNVEV (reference sequence). V lost 4 bases to trimming and J lost 9 bases; unmatched junction nucleotides: 14. DNA for the CDR3: TGTGCCAGCAGTTCGTCACTCCTAGCGGGAGGCAGCGGTGAGCAGTTCTTC. Amino acid sequence: CASSSSLLAGGSGEQFF.

The DNA of the CDR3 is TGTGCCAGCAGTTACGATCCGGCGCGGATGTATGGCTACACCTTC. It yields the protein CASSYDPARMYGYTF. This chain uses TRBV6-1 with TRBJ1-2; D is ambiguous. Trimming pared 5 bases from V and 5 bases from J, leaving 18 bases between. The CDR3 is 15 amino acids. The germline V gene encodes CDR1 MNHNS and CDR2 SASEGT.

This clonotype was picked up a small number of times. The rearrangement links TRBV12-3 or TRBV12-4 to TRBJ2-1, with 11 bases matching TRBD2. CDR3 length equals 14 residues. V was pared by 5 bases and J by 4 bases, with 1 base of the junction left unmatched. CDR3 sequence reads: CASSRTSGYNEQFF. In DNA form, the CDR3 reads TGTGCCAGCAGTCGGACTAGCGGGTACAATGAGCAGTTCTTC.